This T cell receptor (beta chain) was recovered during a study of T cell repertoires in cytomegalovirus infection. About the research overall: Matching HLA type and CMV infection were both indicated by public TCR beta signatures.

Germline-derived CDR1 and CDR2 are MGHRA and YSYEKL. The CDR3 loop spans 12 amino acids. Trimming took 0 bases from V and 5 from J, leaving 2 bases between them. General study results and limits: Pooled public TCR beta family frequency picked out CMV carriers with the relevant HLA. Across the ex vivo response, the dominant clonotypes were HLA-C-restricted CMV-specific TCR beta clonotypes.

TCRdb re-derived calls from the reads in MiXCR, one entry per CDR3 protein. The sample contains about 920,000 distinct CDR3 sequences, approximately 31% of which appear only once. This clonotype appeared a few times. Its antigen is unidentified. The chain links TRBV4-1 to TRBJ2-4; D not certain. Sequencing used cultured CD8+ T cells from PBMCs, obtained from culture after CMV antigen stimulation. The source is a human donor in good health (CMV status not recorded). Some clones in this sample may be carry-over from other donors' samples. The CDR3 DNA reads as TGCGCCAGCAGCCAAGATCAAAACATTCAGTACTTC. Encoded protein: CASSQDQNIQYF.